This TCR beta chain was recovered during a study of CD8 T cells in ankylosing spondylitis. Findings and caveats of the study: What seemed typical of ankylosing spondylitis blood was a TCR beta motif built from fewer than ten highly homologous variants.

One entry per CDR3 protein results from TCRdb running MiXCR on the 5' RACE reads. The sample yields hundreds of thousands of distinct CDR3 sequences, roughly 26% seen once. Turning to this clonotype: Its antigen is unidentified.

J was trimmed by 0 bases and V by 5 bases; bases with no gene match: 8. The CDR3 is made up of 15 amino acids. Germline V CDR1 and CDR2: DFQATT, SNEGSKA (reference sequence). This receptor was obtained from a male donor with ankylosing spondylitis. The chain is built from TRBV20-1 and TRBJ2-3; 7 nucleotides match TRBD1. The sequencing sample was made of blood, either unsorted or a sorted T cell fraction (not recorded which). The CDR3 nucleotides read TGCAGTGCTTACACAGGGGCCCCTAGCACAGATACGCAGTATTTT. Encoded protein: CSAYTGAPSTDTQYF.